This TCR beta chain was captured in a study of regulatory T cells in long-lasting Graves disease. Study-level findings and limits: Newly diagnosed patients had higher TCR diversity than persistent Graves' patients did.

Trimming left V 2 bases short and J 8 bases short, with 17 bases between. The CDR3 has 15 amino acids. CDR1 and CDR2 (germline): SGHNT, YYREEE (reference sequence). Time point reported: newly diagnosed GD, antithyroid drugs for less than 3 months. Making the TCR library involved RNA that had been extracted from PBMCs. Investigators prepared the TCR beta libraries by applying iRepertoire HTBI primers and Arm-PCR of CDR3 regions. TCRdb redid the calling of the multiplex PCR reads with MiXCR, one entry per CDR3 protein. Among around 460,000 distinct CDR3 sequences listed, roughly 15% were seen once. For this clonotype: The antigen is unknown.

The data were also submitted as part of a second study, on T cells in Graves' hyperthyroidism and ophthalmopathy. Turning to that study: HTBI primers were employed in a first-round RT-PCR of the TCR CDR3. Blood also showed most of the thyroid clonotypes that were expanded above 0.001.

The clonotype was recovered from a woman between 50 and 59 years old with Graves disease. The V gene is TRBV5-4, the J gene TRBJ2-1, with D possibly being TRBD2 (5 bases). The sample consisted of peripheral blood mononuclear cells (PBMCs), taken at new diagnosis, from a patient treated with antithyroid drugs. Written as DNA, the CDR3 is TGTGCCAGCAGCTTCGGGGTAGCTTTATCGCATGAGCAGTTCTTC. Amino acids: CASSFGVALSHEQFF.